These 7 T cell receptor beta chains came from one sample sequenced in a study of blood T cells in healthy people across ages. Together with a sample-barcoded 5' primer, a J-beta primer mix was included in a second PCR lasting about 7 to 11 cycles. TCRdb ran MiXCR on the 5' RACE reads and lists one entry per CDR3 protein. The table shows about a million distinct CDR3 sequences, with roughly two fifths occurring only once. Sequencing was carried out using blood. The receptors come from a man aged 18 to 29 in good health.

A few counts support this clonotype. J is TRBJ2-2 and V is TRBV25-1, with 8 bases identical to TRBD2. Germline-derived CDR1 and CDR2 are MGHDK and SYGVNS. Trimming removed 0 bases from V and 5 bases from J; junction bases left unmatched: 11. The CDR3 runs to 18 residues. The CDR3 sequence: CASSEYPAGEGGTGELFF. The CDR3, as DNA: TGTGCCAGCAGTGAATACCCAGCGGGGGAAGGAGGAACCGGGGAGCTGTTTTTT. Full variable domain (outside the CDR3, taken from reference TRBV25-1 and TRBJ2-2): EADIYQTPRYLVIGTGKKITLECSQTMGHDKMYWYQQDPGMELHLIHYSYGVNSTEKGDLSSESTVSRIRTEHFPLTLESARPSHTSQYLCASSEYPAGEGGTGELFFGEGSRLTVL.

This clonotype occurred a few times. The rearrangement joins TRBV6-1 to TRBJ1-2; D uncertain. Looked up from germline, CDR1 is MNHNS and CDR2 is SASEGT. Trimming left V 2 bases short and J 8 bases short, with 15 bases between. The CDR3 totals 14 residues. As DNA, the CDR3 is TGTGCCAGCAGTGAAAAACTGTTTATCCGGGGCTACACCTTC. Translation: CASSEKLFIRGYTF.

As to this clonotype: At one boundary the junction diverges from the germline segment, which might be a read error. The rearrangement links TRBV7-7 to TRBJ2-5; 7 bases line up with TRBD2. The CDR3 has 16 residues. CDR1 is SSHAT and CDR2 is FNYEAQ in the germline V gene (reference sequence). CDR3 region: CASSLGGAGFQETQYF. CDR3 DNA: TGTGCTAGCAGCTTAGGCGGAGCGGGGTTCCAAGAGACCCAGTACTTC. Full variable domain (rest looked up from reference TRBV7-7 and TRBJ2-5): GAGVSQSPRYKVTKRGQDVTLRCDPISSHATLYWYQQALGQGPEFLTYFNYEAQPDKSGLPSDRFSAERPEGSISTLTIQRTEQRDSAMYRCASSLGGAGFQETQYFGPGTRLLVL.

CDR3 coding DNA: TGTGCCAGCAGCTTTGGTCAGAAGCGGGAGACCCAGTTCTTC. Protein product: CASSFGQKRETQFF. The rearrangement uses TRBV12-1 and TRBJ2-1; TRBD2 is taken as the D call from the table, unchecked against the DNA. TRBV12-1 is termed a pseudogene. The CDR3 covers 14 residues.

The chain links TRBV7-9 to TRBJ1-4; maybe TRBD1 (6 bases). Between the trimmed V and J ends, which lost 5 bases and 7 bases, there was a span of 17 bases. Looked up from germline, CDR1 is SEHNR and CDR2 is FQNEAQ (reference sequence). The CDR3 extends over 15 amino acids. DNA of the CDR3: TGTGCCAGCAGCCCACGGGGGGCGAGTGGTGAAAAACTGTTTTTT. It specifies CASSPRGASGEKLFF.

The genes are TRBV11-2 and TRBJ1-6, with 8 positions matching TRBD1. The trim removed 4 bases at V and 0 bases at J, leaving 5 bases unmatched. CDR1 is SGHAT, CDR2 FQNNGV, per germline. The CDR3 runs 17 residues. For the CDR3, the DNA is TGTGCCAGCAGCTGGAGGACAGGGAGCTCCTATAATTCACCCCTCCACTTT. It translates to CASSWRTGSSYNSPLHF.

The rearrangement links TRBV6-1 to TRBJ1-2; no firm D call. The CDR3 is 15 residues long. V was pared by 5 bases and J by 2 bases, with 15 bases between. The germline gives CDR1 MNHNS, CDR2 SASEGT. This CDR3 reads CASSRAGSKNYGYTF. The CDR3 bases are TGTGCCAGCAGTCGAGCGGGCTCCAAGAACTATGGCTACACCTTC.